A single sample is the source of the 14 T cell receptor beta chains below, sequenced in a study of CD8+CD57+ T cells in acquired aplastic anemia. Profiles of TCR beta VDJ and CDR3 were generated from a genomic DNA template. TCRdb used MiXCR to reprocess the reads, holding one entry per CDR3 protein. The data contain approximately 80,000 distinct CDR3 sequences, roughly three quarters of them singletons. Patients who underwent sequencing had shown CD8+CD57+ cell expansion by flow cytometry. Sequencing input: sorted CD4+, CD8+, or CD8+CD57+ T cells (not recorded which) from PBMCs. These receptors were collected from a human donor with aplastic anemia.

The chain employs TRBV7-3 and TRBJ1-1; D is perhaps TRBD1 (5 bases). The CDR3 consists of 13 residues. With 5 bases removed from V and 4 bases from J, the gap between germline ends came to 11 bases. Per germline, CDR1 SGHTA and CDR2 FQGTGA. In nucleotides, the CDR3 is TGTGCCAGCAGCCCGGGGACGACCACTGAAGCTTTCTTT. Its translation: CASSPGTTTEAFF.

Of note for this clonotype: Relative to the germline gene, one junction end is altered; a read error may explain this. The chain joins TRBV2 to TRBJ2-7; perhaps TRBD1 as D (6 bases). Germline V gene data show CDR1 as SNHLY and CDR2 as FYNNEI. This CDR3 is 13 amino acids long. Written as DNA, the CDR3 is TGTGCCATCAGTGTGCAGGGGTCCTACGAGCAGTACTTC. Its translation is CAISVQGSYEQYF.

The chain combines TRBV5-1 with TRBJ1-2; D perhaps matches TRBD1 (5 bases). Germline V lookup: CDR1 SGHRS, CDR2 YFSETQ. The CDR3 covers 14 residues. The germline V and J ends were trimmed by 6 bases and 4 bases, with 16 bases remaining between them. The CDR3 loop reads CASKRGASTYGYTF. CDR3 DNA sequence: TGCGCCAGCAAGCGAGGGGCCAGTACCTATGGCTACACCTTC. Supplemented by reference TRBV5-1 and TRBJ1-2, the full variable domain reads KAGVTQTPRYLIKTRGQQVTLSCSPISGHRSVSWYQQTPGQGLQFLFEYFSETQRNKGNFPGRFSGRQFSNSRSEMNVSTLELGDSALYLCASKRGASTYGYTFGSGTRLTVV.

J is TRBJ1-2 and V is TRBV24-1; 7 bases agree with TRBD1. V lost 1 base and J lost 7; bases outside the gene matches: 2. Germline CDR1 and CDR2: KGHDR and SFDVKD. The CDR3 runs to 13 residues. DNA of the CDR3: TGTGCCACCAGTGATTTCAGGGGGGCTGGCTACACCTTC. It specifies CATSDFRGAGYTF.

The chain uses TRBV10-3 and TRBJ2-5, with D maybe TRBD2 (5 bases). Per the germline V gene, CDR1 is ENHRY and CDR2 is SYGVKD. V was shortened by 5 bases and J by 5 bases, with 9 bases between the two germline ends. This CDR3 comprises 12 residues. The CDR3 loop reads CAISFGGETQYF. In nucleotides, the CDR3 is TGTGCCATCAGTTTCGGCGGGGAGACCCAGTACTTC.

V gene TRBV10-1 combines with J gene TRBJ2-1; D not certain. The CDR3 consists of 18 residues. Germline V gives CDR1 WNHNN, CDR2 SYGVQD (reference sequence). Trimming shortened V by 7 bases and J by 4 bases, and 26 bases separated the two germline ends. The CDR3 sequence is CASILNSTPPVVYNEQFF. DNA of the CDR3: TGCGCCAGCATTCTCAACTCGACCCCTCCCGTTGTTTACAATGAGCAGTTCTTC.

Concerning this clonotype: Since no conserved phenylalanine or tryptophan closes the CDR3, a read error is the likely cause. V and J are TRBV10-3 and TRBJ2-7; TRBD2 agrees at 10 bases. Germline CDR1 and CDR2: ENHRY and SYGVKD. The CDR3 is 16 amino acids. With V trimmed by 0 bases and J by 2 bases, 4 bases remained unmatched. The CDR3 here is CAISESAAGGPYEQYL. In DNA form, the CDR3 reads TGTGCCATCAGTGAGTCTGCAGCGGGAGGGCCCTACGAGCAGTACCTC.

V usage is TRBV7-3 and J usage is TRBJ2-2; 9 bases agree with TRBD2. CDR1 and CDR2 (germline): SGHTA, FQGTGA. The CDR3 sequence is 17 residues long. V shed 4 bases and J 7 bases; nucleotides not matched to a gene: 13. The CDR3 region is CASSSFLAGEANGELFF. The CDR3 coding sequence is TGTGCCAGCAGCTCCTTTTTAGCGGGAGAAGCTAACGGGGAGCTGTTTTTT.

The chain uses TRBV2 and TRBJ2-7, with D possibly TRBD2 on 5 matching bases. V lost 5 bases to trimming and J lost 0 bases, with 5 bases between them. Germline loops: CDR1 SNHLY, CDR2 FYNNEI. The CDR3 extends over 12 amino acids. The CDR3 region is CASSRDSYEQYF. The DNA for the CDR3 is TGTGCCAGCAGTCGGGACTCCTACGAGCAGTACTTC.

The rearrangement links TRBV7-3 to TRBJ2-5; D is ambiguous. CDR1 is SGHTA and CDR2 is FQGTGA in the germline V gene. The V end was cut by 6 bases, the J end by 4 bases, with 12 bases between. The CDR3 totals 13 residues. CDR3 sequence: CASSFKWRETQYF. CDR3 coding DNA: TGTGCCAGCAGTTTCAAGTGGCGAGAGACCCAGTACTTC. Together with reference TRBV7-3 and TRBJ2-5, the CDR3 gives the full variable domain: GAGVSQTPSNKVTEKGKYVELRCDPISGHTALYWYRQSLGQGPEFLIYFQGTGAADDSGLPNDRFFAVRPEGSVSTLKIQRTERGDSAVYLCASSFKWRETQYFGPGTRLLVL.

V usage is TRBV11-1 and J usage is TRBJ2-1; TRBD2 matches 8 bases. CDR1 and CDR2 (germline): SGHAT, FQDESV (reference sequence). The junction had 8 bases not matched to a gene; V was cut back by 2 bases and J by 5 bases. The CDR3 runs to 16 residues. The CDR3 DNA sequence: TGTGCCAGCAGCTTACGGACTAGCTTAGGCCACAATGAGCAGTTCTTC. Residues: CASSLRTSLGHNEQFF.

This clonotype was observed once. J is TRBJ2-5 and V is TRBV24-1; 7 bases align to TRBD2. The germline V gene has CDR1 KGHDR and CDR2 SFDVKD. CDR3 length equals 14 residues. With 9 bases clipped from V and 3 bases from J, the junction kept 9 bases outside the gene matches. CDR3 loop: CATSGEGAEETQYF. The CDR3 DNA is TGTGCCACCTCCGGGGAGGGAGCCGAAGAGACCCAGTACTTC.

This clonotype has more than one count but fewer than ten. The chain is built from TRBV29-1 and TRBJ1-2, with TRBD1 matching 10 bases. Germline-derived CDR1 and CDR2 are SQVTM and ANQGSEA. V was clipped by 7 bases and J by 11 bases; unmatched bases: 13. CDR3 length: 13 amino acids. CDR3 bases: TGCAGCGCCCTTGGCGGGACAGGGGTAGGATACACCTTC. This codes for CSALGGTGVGYTF.

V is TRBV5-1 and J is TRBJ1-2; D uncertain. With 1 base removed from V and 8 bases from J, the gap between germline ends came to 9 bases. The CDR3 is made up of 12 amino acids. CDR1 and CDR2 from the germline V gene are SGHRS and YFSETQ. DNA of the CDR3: TGCGCCAGCAGCTTGAATTCGGAAGGCTACACCTTC. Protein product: CASSLNSEGYTF.